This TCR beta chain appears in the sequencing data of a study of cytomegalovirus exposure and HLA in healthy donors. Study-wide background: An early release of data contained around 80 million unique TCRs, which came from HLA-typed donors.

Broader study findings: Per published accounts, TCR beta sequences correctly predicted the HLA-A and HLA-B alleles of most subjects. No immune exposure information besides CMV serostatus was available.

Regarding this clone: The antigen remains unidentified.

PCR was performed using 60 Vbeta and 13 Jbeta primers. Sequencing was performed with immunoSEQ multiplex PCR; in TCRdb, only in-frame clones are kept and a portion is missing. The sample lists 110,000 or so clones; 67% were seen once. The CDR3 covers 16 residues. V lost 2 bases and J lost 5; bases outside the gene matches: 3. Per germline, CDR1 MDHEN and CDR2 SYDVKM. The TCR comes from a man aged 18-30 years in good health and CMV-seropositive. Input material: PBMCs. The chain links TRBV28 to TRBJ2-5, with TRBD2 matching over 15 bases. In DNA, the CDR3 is TGTGCCAGCAGTTTAGGACTAGCGGGGGGGCGCGAGACCCAGTACTTC. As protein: CASSLGLAGGRETQYF. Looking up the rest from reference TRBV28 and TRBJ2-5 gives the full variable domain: DVKVTQSSRYLVKRTGEKVFLECVQDMDHENMFWYRQDPGLGLRLIYFSYDVKMKEKGDIPEGYSVSREKKERFSLILESASTNQTSMYLCASSLGLAGGRETQYFGPGTRLLVL.